This TCR beta chain was captured in a study of regulatory T cells in long-lasting Graves disease. Time point here: newly diagnosed GD, antithyroid drugs for less than 3 months. PBMC RNA was the source of the TCR library. There are many counts of this clonotype. Arm-PCR with iRepertoire HTBI primers amplified the CDR3 regions for these TCR beta libraries. TCRdb re-called the multiplex PCR reads with MiXCR, one entry per CDR3 protein. The sample holds about 400,000 distinct CDR3 sequences, around 15% seen once. These data were likewise used in another study, on T cells in Graves' hyperthyroidism and ophthalmopathy. From that report: TCR CDR3 underwent first-round RT-PCR with the HTBI primer set.

This receptor was identified in a woman aged 18-29 years with Graves disease. Sequences were derived from peripheral blood mononuclear cells (PBMCs), sampled at new diagnosis, from a patient treated with antithyroid drugs.

For the CDR3, the DNA is TGCGCCAGCAGCCCGCTACCGGGACAGGGTTATCACGAGCAGTACTTC. Its translation is CASSPLPGQGYHEQYF. This sequence joins TRBV5-1 and TRBJ2-7; 9 bases map to TRBD1. Germline loops: CDR1 SGHRS, CDR2 YFSETQ. This CDR3 has 16 residues. V trimming: 4 bases; J trimming: 5 bases; junction bases outside the gene matches: 13.